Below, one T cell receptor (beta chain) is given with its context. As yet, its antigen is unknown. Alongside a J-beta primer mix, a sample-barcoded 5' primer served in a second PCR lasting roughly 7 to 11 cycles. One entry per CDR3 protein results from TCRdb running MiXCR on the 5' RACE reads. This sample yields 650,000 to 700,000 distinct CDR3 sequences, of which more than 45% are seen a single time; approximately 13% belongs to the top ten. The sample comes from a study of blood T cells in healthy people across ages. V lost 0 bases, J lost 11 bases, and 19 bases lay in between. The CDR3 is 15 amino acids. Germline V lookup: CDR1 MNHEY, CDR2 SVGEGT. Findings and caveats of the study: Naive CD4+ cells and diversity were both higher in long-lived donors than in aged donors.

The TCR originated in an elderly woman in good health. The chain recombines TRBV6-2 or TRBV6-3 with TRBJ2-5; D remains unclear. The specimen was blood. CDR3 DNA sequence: TGTGCCAGCAGTTACTCAGCGTTAGGCCACAATGAGCAGTACTTC. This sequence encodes CASSYSALGHNEQYF.